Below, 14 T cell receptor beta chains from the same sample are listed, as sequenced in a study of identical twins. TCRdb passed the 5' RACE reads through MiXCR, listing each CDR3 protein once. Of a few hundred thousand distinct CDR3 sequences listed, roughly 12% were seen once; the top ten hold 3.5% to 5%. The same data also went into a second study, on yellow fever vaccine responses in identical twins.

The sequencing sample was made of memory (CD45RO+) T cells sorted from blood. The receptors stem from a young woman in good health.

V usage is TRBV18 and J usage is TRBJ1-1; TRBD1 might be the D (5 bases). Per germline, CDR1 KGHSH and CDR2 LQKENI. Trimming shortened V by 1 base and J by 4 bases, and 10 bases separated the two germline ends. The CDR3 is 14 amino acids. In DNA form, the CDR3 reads TGTGCCAGCTCACCACAGGGACCGACCACTGAAGCTTTCTTT. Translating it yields CASSPQGPTTEAFF.

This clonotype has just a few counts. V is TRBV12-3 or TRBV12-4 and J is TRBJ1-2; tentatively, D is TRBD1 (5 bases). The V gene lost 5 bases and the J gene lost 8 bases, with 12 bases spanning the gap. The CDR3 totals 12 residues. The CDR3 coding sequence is TGTGCCAGCAGTCGCAGGGTCGACGGCTACACCTTC. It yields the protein CASSRRVDGYTF.

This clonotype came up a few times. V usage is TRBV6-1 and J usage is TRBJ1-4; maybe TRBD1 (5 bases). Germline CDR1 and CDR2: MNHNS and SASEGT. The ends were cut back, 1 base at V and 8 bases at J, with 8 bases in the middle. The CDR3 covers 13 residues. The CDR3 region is CASSEVQEEKLFF. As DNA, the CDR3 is TGTGCCAGCAGTGAAGTACAGGAGGAAAAACTGTTTTTT.

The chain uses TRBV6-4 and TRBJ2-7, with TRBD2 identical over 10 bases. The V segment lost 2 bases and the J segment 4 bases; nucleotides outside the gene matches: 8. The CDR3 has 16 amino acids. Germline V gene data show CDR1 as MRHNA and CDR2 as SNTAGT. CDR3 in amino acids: CASSDRPGLANYEQYF. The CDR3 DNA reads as TGTGCCAGCAGTGACCGGCCGGGACTAGCGAATTACGAGCAGTACTTC.

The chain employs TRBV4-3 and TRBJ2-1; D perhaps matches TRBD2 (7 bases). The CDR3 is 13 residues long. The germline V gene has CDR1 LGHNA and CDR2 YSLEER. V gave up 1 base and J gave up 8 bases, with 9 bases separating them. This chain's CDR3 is CASSQAGGHEQFF. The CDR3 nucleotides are TGCGCCAGCAGCCAAGCGGGGGGCCATGAGCAGTTCTTC.

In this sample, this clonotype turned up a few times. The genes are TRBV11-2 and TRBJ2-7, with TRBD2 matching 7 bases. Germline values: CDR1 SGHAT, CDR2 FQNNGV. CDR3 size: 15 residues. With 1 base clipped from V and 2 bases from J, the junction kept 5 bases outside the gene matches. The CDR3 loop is CASSLVRGDTYEQYF. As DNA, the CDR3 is TGTGCCAGCAGCTTAGTCCGGGGGGATACCTACGAGCAGTACTTC.

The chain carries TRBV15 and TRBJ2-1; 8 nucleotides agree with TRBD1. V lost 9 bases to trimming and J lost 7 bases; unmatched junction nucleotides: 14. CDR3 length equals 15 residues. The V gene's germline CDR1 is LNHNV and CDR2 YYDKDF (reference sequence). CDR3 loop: CATGAGGASWNEQFF. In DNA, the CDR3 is TGTGCCACAGGGGCAGGGGGCGCGAGTTGGAATGAGCAGTTCTTC.

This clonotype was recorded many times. The CDR3 DNA is TGCAGTACATATACATCGTGGGGCGAGCAGTACTTC. Its translation: CSTYTSWGEQYF. The chain links TRBV20-1 to TRBJ2-7, with unresolved D. This CDR3 is 12 amino acids long. V was pared by 8 bases and J by 6 bases, with 17 bases between. CDR1 and CDR2 from the germline V gene are DFQATT and SNEGSKA (reference sequence).

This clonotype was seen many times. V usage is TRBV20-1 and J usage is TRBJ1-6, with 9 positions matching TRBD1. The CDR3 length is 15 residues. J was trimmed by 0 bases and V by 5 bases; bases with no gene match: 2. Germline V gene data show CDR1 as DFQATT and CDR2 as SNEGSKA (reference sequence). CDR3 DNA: TGCAGTGCTGGGACAGGGAGCTCCTATAATTCACCCCTCCACTTT. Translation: CSAGTGSSYNSPLHF.

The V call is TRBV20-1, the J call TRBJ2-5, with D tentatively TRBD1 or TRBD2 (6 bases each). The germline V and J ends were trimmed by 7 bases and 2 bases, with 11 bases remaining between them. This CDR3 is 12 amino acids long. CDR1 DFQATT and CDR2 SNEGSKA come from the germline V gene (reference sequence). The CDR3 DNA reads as TGCAGTGTGAAAGGGGGGCAAGAGACCCAGTACTTC. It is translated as CSVKGGQETQYF.

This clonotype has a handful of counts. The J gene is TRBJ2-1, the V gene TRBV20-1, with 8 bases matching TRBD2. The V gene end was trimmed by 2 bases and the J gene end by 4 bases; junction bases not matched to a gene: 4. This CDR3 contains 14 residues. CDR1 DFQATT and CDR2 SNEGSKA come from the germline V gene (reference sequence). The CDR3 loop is CSARSGLGYNEQFF. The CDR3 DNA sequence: TGCAGTGCTAGATCGGGACTAGGGTACAATGAGCAGTTCTTC.

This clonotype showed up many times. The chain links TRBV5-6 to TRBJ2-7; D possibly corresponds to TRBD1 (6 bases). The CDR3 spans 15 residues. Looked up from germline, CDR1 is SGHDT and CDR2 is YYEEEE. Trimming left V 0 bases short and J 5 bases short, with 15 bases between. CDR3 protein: CASSLDREQWNEQYF. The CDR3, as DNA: TGTGCCAGCAGCTTGGACAGGGAGCAGTGGAACGAGCAGTACTTC.

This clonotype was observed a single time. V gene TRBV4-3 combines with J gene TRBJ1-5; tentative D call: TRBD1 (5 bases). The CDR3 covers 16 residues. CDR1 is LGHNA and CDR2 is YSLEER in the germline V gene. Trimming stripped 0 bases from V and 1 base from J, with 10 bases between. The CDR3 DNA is TGCGCCAGCAGCCAAGATGCCGGGGCCAGCAATCAGCCCCAGCATTTT. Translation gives CASSQDAGASNQPQHF.

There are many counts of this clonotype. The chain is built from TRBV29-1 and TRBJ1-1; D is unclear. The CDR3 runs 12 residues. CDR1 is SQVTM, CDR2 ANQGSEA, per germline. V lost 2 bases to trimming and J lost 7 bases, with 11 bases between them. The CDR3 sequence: CSVEREPIEAFF. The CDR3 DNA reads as TGCAGCGTTGAACGGGAGCCTATTGAAGCTTTCTTT. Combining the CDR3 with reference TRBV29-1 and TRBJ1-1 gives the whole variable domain SAVISQKPSRDICQRGTSLTIQCQVDSQVTMMFWYRQQPGQSLTLIATANQGSEATYESGFVIDKFPISRPNLTFSTLTVSNMSPEDSSIYLCSVEREPIEAFFGQGTRLTVV.